A selection of T cell receptor beta chains follows, all from one sample in a study of T-cell reconstitution after alpha-beta-depleted transplantation in children. From the PCR reads, TCRdb called clonotypes with MiXCR, one entry per CDR3 protein. The repertoire holds 450,000 to 700,000 distinct CDR3 sequences, with about a quarter as singletons. The sample here was PBMCs, taken before TCRalphabeta/CD19-depleted stem cell transplant. These receptors all come from a boy in the first two years of life with Wiskott-Aldrich syndrome, due to receive a stem cell transplant. Each CDR3 is given with its conserved first and last residue. The D gene is left open where the match is weak. Clone size is not always given. Where it is, it says once, few, many or a class for expanded clones.

J: TRBJ2-3; size: few; V: TRBV5-4; D: TRBD2; DNA: TGTGCCAGCAGTTCACTAGCGTCTTTCACAGATACGCAGTATTTT; CDR3: CASSSLASFTDTQYF
J: TRBJ2-7; size: -; V: TRBV6-5; D: TRBD2; DNA: TGTGCCAGCAGTTACACACTAGCGGGCCTCTACGAGCAGTACTTC; CDR3: CASSYTLAGLYEQYF
J: TRBJ2-5; size: few; V: TRBV5-4; D: -; DNA: TGTGCCAGCAGCTTGAAAAATAGCGCGGAGACCCAGTACTTC; CDR3: CASSLKNSAETQYF
J: TRBJ1-6; size: few; V: TRBV6-1; D: -; DNA: TGTGCCAGCAGTGAAGCGCTTCGTTCACCCCTCCACTTT; CDR3: CASSEALRSPLHF
J: TRBJ2-5; size: few; V: TRBV24-1; D: TRBD1; DNA: TGTGCCACCAGTGATTTTCGACAGGGCAAGGAGACCCAGTACTTC; CDR3: CATSDFRQGKETQYF
J: TRBJ2-5; size: -; V: TRBV20-1; D: TRBD2; DNA: TGCAGTGCTAGAGGGATAGCGGGAGAGACCCAGTACTTC; CDR3: CSARGIAGETQYF
J: TRBJ2-2; size: -; V: TRBV5-1; D: TRBD1; DNA: TGCGCCAGCAGCTCAAGCGGGACAGGGAGAATCGGGGAGCTGTTTTTT; CDR3: CASSSSGTGRIGELFF
J: TRBJ2-1; size: -; V: TRBV20-1; D: TRBD2; DNA: TGCAGTGCTAGAGTAGTAGCGGGAGGTTACAATGAGCAGTTCTTC; CDR3: CSARVVAGGYNEQFF
J: TRBJ2-5; size: -; V: TRBV7-4; D: TRBD2; DNA: TGTGCCAGCAGCCCCCGTCGGGGGAGGGCCCGGGAGACCCAGTACTTC; CDR3: CASSPRRGRARETQYF
J: TRBJ2-7; size: few; V: TRBV12-3/TRBV12-4; D: TRBD1; DNA: TGTGCCAGCAGAAAGGGACAGGGGAAAGAAGGCTCCTACGAGCAGTACTTC; CDR3: CASRKGQGKEGSYEQYF
J: TRBJ2-5; size: -; V: TRBV3-1; D: -; DNA: TGTGCCAGCAGCCAATTGGAGACCCAGTACTTC; CDR3: CASSQLETQYF
J: TRBJ2-1; size: few; V: TRBV28; D: TRBD2; DNA: TGTGCCAGCAGCCCGGGACTAGCGGAGCCGAGCTCCTACAATGAGCAGTTCTTC; CDR3: CASSPGLAEPSSYNEQFF
J: TRBJ1-5; size: -; V: TRBV27; D: TRBD1; DNA: TGTGCCAGCAGATCCGGACAGGGTAGCAATCAGCCCCAGCATTTT; CDR3: CASRSGQGSNQPQHF
J: TRBJ2-5; size: -; V: TRBV28; D: -; DNA: TGTGCCAGCAGTTTTAGGGCCGGGGGGCCCCAAGAGACCCAGTACTTC; CDR3: CASSFRAGGPQETQYF
J: TRBJ1-5; size: few; V: TRBV20-1; D: -; DNA: TGCAGTGCTAGAGTTGCTGGGCGGAACAATCAGCCCCAGCATTTT; CDR3: CSARVAGRNNQPQHF
J: TRBJ2-5; size: few; V: TRBV20-1; D: -; DNA: TGCAGTGCTAGGACGCGAGAAGAGACCCAGTACTTC; CDR3: CSARTREETQYF
J: TRBJ2-1; size: -; V: TRBV11-2; D: TRBD1; DNA: TGTGCCAGCAGCTTAGGTGACTGGGACAGGGATTACAATGAGCAGTTCTTC; CDR3: CASSLGDWDRDYNEQFF
J: TRBJ2-6; size: -; V: TRBV3-1; D: -; DNA: TGTGCCAGTACAGGCTTCTCTGGGGCCAACGTCCTGACTTTC; CDR3: CASTGFSGANVLTF
J: TRBJ2-1; size: few; V: TRBV2; D: -; DNA: TGTGCCAGCAGTGAGGAGGGTACCGATTACAATGAGCAGTTCTTC; CDR3: CASSEEGTDYNEQFF
J: TRBJ2-1; size: -; V: TRBV20-1; D: TRBD2; DNA: TGCAGTGCTAGAGAGCGGGAGAACCCCTACAATGAGCAGTTCTTC; CDR3: CSARERENPYNEQFF
J: TRBJ1-5; size: few; V: TRBV4-1; D: -; DNA: TGCGCCAGCAGCCAAGACCCAGGGCAGCCCCAGCATTTT; CDR3: CASSQDPGQPQHF
J: TRBJ2-7; size: once; V: TRBV12-3/TRBV12-4; D: -; DNA: TGTGCCAGCAATAGCGGTGCCTCCTATGAGCAGTACTTC; CDR3: CASNSGASYEQYF
J: TRBJ2-7; size: -; V: TRBV11-2; D: -; DNA: TGTGCCAGCAGCTCCCCTGACAGGTTCCCCTACGAGCAGTACTTC; CDR3: CASSSPDRFPYEQYF
J: TRBJ2-5; size: -; V: TRBV6-1; D: -; DNA: TGTGCCAGCAGTCCAGGGGCGCGGAGAGAGACCCAGTACTTC; CDR3: CASSPGARRETQYF